These 32 T cell receptor beta chains were all obtained from the same sample, sequenced in a study of cytomegalovirus exposure and HLA in healthy donors. With 60 Vbeta and 13 Jbeta primers, the PCR was carried out. Data came from immunoSEQ multiplex PCR; TCRdb stores just in-frame clones and leaves some out. The sample table includes tens of thousands of clones. Specimen: PBMCs. The receptors were gathered from a female donor in good health and CMV-seropositive.

The chain carries TRBV6-5 and TRBJ1-5, with TRBD1 matching over 7 bases. The CDR3 loop spans 14 amino acids. After removal of 6 bases from V and 5 bases from J, the junction contained 7 bases not matched to a gene. Germline values: CDR1 MNHEY, CDR2 SVGAGI. The CDR3 sequence is CASRRGGGDQPQHF. The CDR3 DNA follows: TGTGCCAGCAGAAGAGGGGGCGGGGATCAGCCCCAGCATTTT.

This sequence joins TRBV20-1 and TRBJ2-7; D call uncertain. V gave up 3 bases and J gave up 7 bases, with 7 bases separating them. This CDR3 spans 10 amino acids. Germline CDR1 reads DFQATT; CDR2 reads SNEGSKA (reference sequence). In nucleotides, the CDR3 is TGCAGTGCTAGGGTGAGGGAGCAGTACTTC. This gives the protein CSARVREQYF.

The chain couples TRBV4-1 to TRBJ2-2; possible D gene TRBD1, 5 bases. CDR1 MGHRA and CDR2 YSYEKL come from the germline V gene. The CDR3 has 16 residues. V was shortened by 1 base and J by 1 base, with 10 bases between the two germline ends. This CDR3 is CASSQAWGMNTGELFF. In DNA form, the CDR3 reads TGCGCCAGCAGCCAAGCATGGGGCATGAACACCGGGGAGCTGTTTTTT.

This chain connects TRBV29-1 to TRBJ1-6, with TRBD1 matching 7 bases. This CDR3 region has 13 residues. In germline, CDR1 is SQVTM, CDR2 ANQGSEA. V lost 6 bases to trimming and J lost 4 bases; unmatched junction nucleotides: 3. The CDR3 DNA reads as TGCAGCGTAACGACAGGGTATAATTCACCCCTCCACTTT. It codes for CSVTTGYNSPLHF.

The chain has TRBV6-5 and TRBJ2-5; 7 bases agree with TRBD1. V trimming: 2 bases; J trimming: 3 bases; junction bases outside the gene matches: 3. This CDR3 contains 14 residues. CDR1 MNHEY and CDR2 SVGAGI come from the germline V gene. CDR3 bases: TGTGCCAGCAGTTACATGACAGGGAAAGAGACCCAGTACTTC. Encoded protein: CASSYMTGKETQYF.

J is TRBJ2-3 and V is TRBV4-1; D remains ambiguous. V lost 6 bases and J 0 bases, leaving 19 bases between the germline ends. Germline values: CDR1 MGHRA, CDR2 YSYEKL. The CDR3 contains 17 residues. Written as DNA, the CDR3 is TGCGCCAGCAGTCGGAGTTATCTCACCACTAGCACAGATACGCAGTATTTT. The encoded protein is CASSRSYLTTSTDTQYF.

The J gene is TRBJ1-5, the V gene TRBV28; 10 bases agree with TRBD1. Germline V gene lookup returns CDR1 MDHEN and CDR2 SYDVKM. The CDR3 contains 19 residues. V lost 6 bases, J lost 0 bases, and 14 bases stayed unmatched. This chain's CDR3 is CASRRTGGSFLYSNQPQHF. In DNA, the CDR3 is TGTGCCAGCAGGAGGACAGGGGGGTCCTTTTTGTATAGCAATCAGCCCCAGCATTTT.

The V gene is TRBV6-5, the J gene TRBJ1-2; D ambiguous. The CDR3 runs 14 residues. Germline CDR1 is MNHEY and CDR2 is SVGAGI. V was trimmed by 5 bases and J by 3 bases, leaving 13 bases between them. Here the CDR3 DNA reads TGTGCCAGCAGTCTCAGGAGGACCTACTATGGCTACACCTTC. This gives the protein CASSLRRTYYGYTF.

This chain joins TRBV7-6 and TRBJ2-1; TRBD1 agrees at 8 bases. With 4 bases clipped from V and 7 bases from J, the junction kept 3 bases outside the gene matches. Germline assignment: CDR1 SGHVS and CDR2 FNYEAQ. This CDR3 region has 13 residues. CDR3 protein: CASSSDRANEQFF. The CDR3 DNA reads TGTGCCAGCAGCTCGGACAGGGCGAATGAGCAGTTCTTC.

The chain recombines TRBV18 with TRBJ2-1; TRBD2 matches 8 bases. The CDR3 has 16 amino acids. The V gene's germline CDR1 is KGHSH and CDR2 LQKENI. The ends lost 8 bases at V and 3 bases at J; junction bases unmatched: 12. The CDR3, as DNA: TGTGCCAGCCACGCCGGACGGGGGGGTAGCTACAATGAGCAGTTCTTC. Its protein product is CASHAGRGGSYNEQFF. Full variable domain (missing parts from reference TRBV18 and TRBJ2-1): NAGVMQNPRHLVRRRGQEARLRCSPMKGHSHVYWYRQLPEEGLKFMVYLQKENIIDESGMPKERFSAEFPKEGPSILRIQQVVRGDSAAYFCASHAGRGGSYNEQFFGPGTRLTVL.

This chain uses TRBV6-1 with TRBJ2-7, with D uncertain. V gave up 2 bases and J gave up 2 bases, with 7 bases separating them. CDR3 length equals 13 residues. The germline V gene has CDR1 MNHNS and CDR2 SASEGT. In DNA form, the CDR3 reads TGTGCCAGCAGTGAACAGGCGACCTACGAGCAGTACTTC. This codes for CASSEQATYEQYF.

CDR3 residues: CSDKKTGPYNEQFF. In DNA, the CDR3 is TGCAGCGACAAGAAGACAGGGCCCTACAATGAGCAGTTCTTC. The chain links TRBV29-1 to TRBJ2-1, with 7 bases matching TRBD1. With 7 bases clipped from V and 2 bases from J, the junction kept 8 bases outside the gene matches. This CDR3 is 14 amino acids long. Germline V lookup: CDR1 SQVTM, CDR2 ANQGSEA.

The rearrangement uses TRBV6-5 and TRBJ1-5; 7 nucleotides agree with TRBD1. The germline CDR1 and CDR2 sequences are MNHEY and SVGAGI. V trimming: 6 bases; J trimming: 2 bases; junction bases outside the gene matches: 7. This CDR3 contains 15 residues. CDR3 bases: TGTGCCAGCAGACCCTACAGGGGAGGCAATCAGCCCCAGCATTTT. Its translation is CASRPYRGGNQPQHF.

V is TRBV7-2 and J is TRBJ2-7; 11 bases fit TRBD1. With 4 bases clipped from V and 2 bases from J, the junction kept 4 bases outside the gene matches. CDR1 and CDR2 (germline): SGHTA, FQGNSA. CDR3 length: 15 residues. The CDR3 nucleotides are TGTGCCAGCAGCTCCAGGACAGGGGGCACCTACGAGCAGTACTTC. This gives the protein CASSSRTGGTYEQYF.

The chain carries TRBV6-5 and TRBJ2-7; perhaps TRBD1 as D (6 bases). Germline CDR1 and CDR2: MNHEY and SVGAGI. The length of the CDR3 is 16 residues. V was clipped by 0 bases and J by 3 bases, with 15 bases between them. CDR3 sequence reads: CASSYSSSRGHYEQYF. The CDR3 coding sequence is TGTGCCAGCAGTTACTCGTCTTCCAGGGGTCACTACGAGCAGTACTTC.

The V and J genes are TRBV6-5 and TRBJ2-3; TRBD2 aligns across 16 bases. The J segment lost 11 bases and the V segment lost 2 bases, leaving 4 bases of the junction unmatched. Per the germline V gene, CDR1 is MNHEY and CDR2 is SVGAGI. There are 15 residues in the CDR3. The CDR3 DNA sequence: TGTGCCAGCAGTTACAGGGGACTAGCGGGAGGGAAGCAGTATTTT. It specifies CASSYRGLAGGKQYF.

This chain joins TRBV18 and TRBJ1-2, with 10 nucleotides matching TRBD1. CDR3 length: 16 residues. V lost 3 bases to trimming and J lost 6 bases; unmatched junction nucleotides: 10. The germline CDR1 and CDR2 sequences are KGHSH and LQKENI. The CDR3 sequence: CASSPTTGGARDGYTF. The DNA for the CDR3 is TGTGCCAGCTCACCCACGACAGGGGGCGCTAGGGATGGCTACACCTTC.

The rearrangement links TRBV28 to TRBJ2-1; 8 bases are shared with TRBD2. The germline V gene has CDR1 MDHEN and CDR2 SYDVKM. V shed 6 bases, J shed 6 bases, and the junction held 10 bases outside the gene matches. CDR3 size: 15 residues. CDR3 coding DNA: TGTGCCAGCAGACCCGGGGGGGAGGATTTCAATGAGCAGTTCTTC. Its protein product is CASRPGGEDFNEQFF.

The chain uses TRBV5-1 and TRBJ2-4, with a weak D call TRBD1 (6 bases). V shed 0 bases and J shed 8 bases, with 18 bases lying between them. Germline V gene sequence: CDR1 SGHRS, CDR2 YFSETQ. The CDR3 length is 16 residues. CDR3 loop: CASSLDPQGPQYIQYF. CDR3 coding DNA: TGCGCCAGCAGCTTGGACCCACAGGGACCCCAGTACATTCAGTACTTC.

The chain couples TRBV10-3 to TRBJ2-3; 8 bases are shared with TRBD1. The CDR3 has 14 amino acids. Germline loops: CDR1 ENHRY, CDR2 SYGVKD. Trimming removed 3 bases from V and 2 bases from J; junction bases left unmatched: 1. CDR3 region: CAISEQGDTDTQYF. CDR3 in DNA: TGTGCCATCAGTGAACAGGGGGACACAGATACGCAGTATTTT.

V usage is TRBV11-2 and J usage is TRBJ2-1; 9 bases agree with TRBD1. Losses at the gene ends were 5 bases for V and 2 bases for J; bases not matched to a gene: 4. CDR3 length: 15 amino acids. Per germline, CDR1 SGHAT and CDR2 FQNNGV. This CDR3 is CASSPRQGAYNEQFF. The DNA of the CDR3 is TGTGCCAGCAGCCCGAGACAGGGGGCCTACAATGAGCAGTTCTTC.

The chain couples TRBV10-3 to TRBJ1-1; D is uncertain. The germline CDR1 and CDR2 sequences are ENHRY and SYGVKD. This CDR3 has 11 amino acids. Trimming took off 8 bases at V and 1 base at J, with 5 bases between the two ends. The CDR3 bases are TGTGCCATCGCAGAGAACACTGAAGCTTTCTTT. Translation gives CAIAENTEAFF.

The chain couples TRBV6-6 to TRBJ1-2; D gene uncertain. This CDR3 is built from 13 residues. Trimming left V 6 bases short and J 4 bases short, with 12 bases between. Germline V gene sequence: CDR1 MNHNY, CDR2 SVGAGI (reference sequence). Here the CDR3 reads CASSHLGTYGYTF. Here the CDR3 DNA reads TGTGCCAGCAGCCACCTAGGTACCTATGGCTACACCTTC.

This chain connects TRBV4-1 to TRBJ1-3, with 9 positions matching TRBD1. V dropped 1 base and J dropped 2; count of bases not matched to a gene: 3. Germline-derived CDR1 and CDR2 are MGHRA and YSYEKL. This CDR3 spans 16 amino acids. The CDR3 here is CASSQVGDRAGNTIYF. The CDR3 DNA reads TGCGCCAGCAGCCAAGTGGGGGACAGGGCTGGAAACACCATATATTTT.

This rearrangement joins TRBV7-3 to TRBJ1-1; TRBD1 might be the D (5 bases). Germline values: CDR1 SGHTA, CDR2 FQGTGA. There are 14 residues in the CDR3. With 5 bases removed from V and 3 bases from J, the gap between germline ends came to 13 bases. The CDR3, as DNA: TGTGCCAGCAGCCGGGACGGGGGGGACACTGAAGCTTTCTTT. Protein: CASSRDGGDTEAFF.

V usage is TRBV6-6 and J usage is TRBJ1-1, with D possibly TRBD1 on 5 matching bases. The germline V gene encodes CDR1 MNHNY and CDR2 SVGAGI (reference sequence). The CDR3 runs 14 residues. V gave up 7 bases and J gave up 1 base, with 13 bases separating them. CDR3 loop: CASTPGVSNTEAFF. The CDR3 DNA follows: TGTGCCAGCACCCCGGGGGTCTCGAACACTGAAGCTTTCTTT.

CDR3 DNA sequence: TGTGCCAGCAGCACCCGGACCGGACAGGGCAACTATGGCTACACCTTC. Protein product: CASSTRTGQGNYGYTF. The rearrangement joins TRBV7-9 to TRBJ1-2; 8 positions match TRBD1. The V gene's germline CDR1 is SEHNR and CDR2 FQNEAQ (reference sequence). The length of the CDR3 is 16 residues. J was trimmed by 2 bases and V by 5 bases; bases with no gene match: 10.

This chain uses TRBV27 with TRBJ1-1, with 8 bases fitting TRBD1. CDR1 and CDR2 (germline): MNHEY, SMNVEV (reference sequence). This CDR3 is built from 13 residues. V lost 7 bases to trimming and J lost 5 bases; unmatched junction nucleotides: 6. The CDR3 loop reads CASIGQGGTEAFF. For the CDR3, the DNA is TGTGCCAGCATAGGACAGGGCGGAACTGAAGCTTTCTTT.

This chain links TRBV28 with TRBJ2-7; 12 nucleotides line up with TRBD2. CDR1 and CDR2 (germline): MDHEN, SYDVKM. The ends lost 4 bases at V and 6 bases at J; junction bases unmatched: 7. The CDR3 has 15 amino acids. The CDR3 here is CASSSSSGRAFEQYF. The CDR3, as DNA: TGTGCCAGCAGTTCTTCTAGCGGGAGGGCCTTCGAGCAGTACTTC.

This chain joins TRBV20-1 and TRBJ2-7; 8 bases match TRBD1. The CDR3 loop spans 11 amino acids. J gave up 3 bases and V 5 bases, and 0 bases lay outside the gene matches. Looked up from germline, CDR1 is DFQATT and CDR2 is SNEGSKA (reference sequence). CDR3 residues: CSAGQGYEQYF. CDR3 nucleotides: TGCAGTGCTGGACAGGGCTACGAGCAGTACTTC.

J is TRBJ2-7 and V is TRBV5-1, with 10 bases fitting TRBD2. The V and J ends lost 3 bases and 6 bases, in that order; junction bases with no gene match: 6. From germline, CDR1 is SGHRS and CDR2 YFSETQ. The CDR3 runs 14 residues. This CDR3 is CASSSSGRGFEQYF. In nucleotides, the CDR3 is TGCGCCAGCAGCTCAAGCGGGAGGGGGTTCGAGCAGTACTTC.

This chain uses TRBV10-1 with TRBJ2-5; weak D call: TRBD1 (6 bases). CDR1 WNHNN and CDR2 SYGVQD come from the germline V gene (reference sequence). CDR3 size: 15 residues. V was clipped by 6 bases and J by 1 base, with 15 bases between them. The chain's CDR3 is CASSEVRDIQETQYF. The CDR3 bases are TGCGCCAGCAGCGAAGTTCGGGACATCCAAGAGACCCAGTACTTC.